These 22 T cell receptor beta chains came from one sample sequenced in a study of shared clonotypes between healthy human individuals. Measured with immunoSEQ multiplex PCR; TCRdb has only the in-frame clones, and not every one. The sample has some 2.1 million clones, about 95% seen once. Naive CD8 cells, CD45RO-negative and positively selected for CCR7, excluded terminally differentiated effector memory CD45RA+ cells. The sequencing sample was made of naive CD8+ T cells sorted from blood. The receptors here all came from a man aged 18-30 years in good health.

The CDR3 DNA reads TGTGCCAGCAGTAACACCGGGAGCTATGGCTACACCTTC. It specifies CASSNTGSYGYTF. This sequence joins TRBV27 and TRBJ1-2, with D hard to call. Germline lookup yields CDR1 MNHEY and CDR2 SMNVEV (reference sequence). V was clipped by 5 bases and J by 4 bases, with 11 bases between them. This CDR3 spans 13 amino acids.

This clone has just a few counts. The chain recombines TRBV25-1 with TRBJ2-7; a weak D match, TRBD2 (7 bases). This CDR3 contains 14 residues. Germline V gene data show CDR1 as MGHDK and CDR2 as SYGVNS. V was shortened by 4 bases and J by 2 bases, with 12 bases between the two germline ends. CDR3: CASSVGGAAYEQYF. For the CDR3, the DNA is TGTGCCAGCAGTGTAGGGGGGGCTGCCTACGAGCAGTACTTC.

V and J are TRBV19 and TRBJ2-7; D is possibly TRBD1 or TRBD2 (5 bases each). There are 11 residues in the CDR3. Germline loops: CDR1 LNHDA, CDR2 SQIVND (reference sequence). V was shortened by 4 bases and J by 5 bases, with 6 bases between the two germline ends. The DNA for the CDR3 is TGTGCCAGTAGTAAGGGACACGAGCAGTACTTC. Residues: CASSKGHEQYF.

The CDR3 DNA reads TGTGCCAGCAGTCTGGGGGGGGAGGCCGGGGAGCTGTTTTTT. Protein product: CASSLGGEAGELFF. The chain is built from TRBV6-5 and TRBJ2-2, with 7 bases identical to TRBD2. Germline V gives CDR1 MNHEY, CDR2 SVGAGI. The V segment lost 5 bases and the J segment 6 bases; nucleotides outside the gene matches: 6. This CDR3 region has 14 residues.

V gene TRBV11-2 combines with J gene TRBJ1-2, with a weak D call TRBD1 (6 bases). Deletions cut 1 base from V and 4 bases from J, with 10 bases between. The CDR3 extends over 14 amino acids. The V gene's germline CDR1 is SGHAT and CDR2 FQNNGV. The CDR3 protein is CASSLGGPGYGYTF. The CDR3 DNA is TGTGCCAGCAGCTTAGGGGGGCCAGGCTATGGCTACACCTTC. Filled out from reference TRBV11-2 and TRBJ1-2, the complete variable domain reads EAGVAQSPRYKIIEKRQSVAFWCNPISGHATLYWYQQILGQGPKLLIQFQNNGVVDDSQLPKDRFSAERLKGVDSTLKIQPAKLEDSAVYLCASSLGGPGYGYTFGSGTRLTVV.

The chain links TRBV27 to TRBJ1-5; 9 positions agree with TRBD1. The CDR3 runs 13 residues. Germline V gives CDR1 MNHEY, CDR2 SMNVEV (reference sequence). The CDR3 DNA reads TGTGCGTCGGGACAGGGTTTAGATCAGCCCCAGCATTTT. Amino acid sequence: CASGQGLDQPQHF.

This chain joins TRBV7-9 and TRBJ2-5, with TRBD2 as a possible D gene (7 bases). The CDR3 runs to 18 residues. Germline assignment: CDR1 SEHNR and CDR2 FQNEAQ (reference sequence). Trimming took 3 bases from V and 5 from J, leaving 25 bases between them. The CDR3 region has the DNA TGTGCCAGCAGCTTTGGGTGGGGGCCGGCAGGGCGGGAGGAGACCCAGTACTTC. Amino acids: CASSFGWGPAGREETQYF.

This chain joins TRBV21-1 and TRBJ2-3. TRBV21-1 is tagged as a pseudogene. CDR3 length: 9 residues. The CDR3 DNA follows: TGTGCCAGCAGCAAGGGGTCCGGTTTT. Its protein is CASSKGSGF.

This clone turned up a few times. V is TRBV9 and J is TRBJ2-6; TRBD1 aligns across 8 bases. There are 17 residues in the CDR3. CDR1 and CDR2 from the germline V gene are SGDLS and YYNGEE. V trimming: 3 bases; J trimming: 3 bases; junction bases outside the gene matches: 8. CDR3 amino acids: CASSDPRGRFGANVLTF. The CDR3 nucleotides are TGTGCCAGCAGCGATCCCAGGGGGCGCTTTGGGGCCAACGTCCTGACTTTC.

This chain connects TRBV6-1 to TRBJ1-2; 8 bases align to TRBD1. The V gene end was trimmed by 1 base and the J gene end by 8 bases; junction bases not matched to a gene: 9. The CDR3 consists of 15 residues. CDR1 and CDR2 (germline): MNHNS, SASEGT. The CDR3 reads CASSEVDRASSGYTF. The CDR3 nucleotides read TGTGCCAGCAGTGAAGTGGACAGGGCCTCTTCGGGCTACACCTTC.

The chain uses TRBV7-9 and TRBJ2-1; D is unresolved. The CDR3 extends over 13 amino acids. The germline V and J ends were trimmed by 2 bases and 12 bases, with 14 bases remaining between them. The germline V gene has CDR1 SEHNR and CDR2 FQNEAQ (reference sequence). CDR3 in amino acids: CASSLKAEWGQFF. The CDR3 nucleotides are TGTGCCAGCAGCTTAAAGGCGGAGTGGGGGCAGTTCTTC.

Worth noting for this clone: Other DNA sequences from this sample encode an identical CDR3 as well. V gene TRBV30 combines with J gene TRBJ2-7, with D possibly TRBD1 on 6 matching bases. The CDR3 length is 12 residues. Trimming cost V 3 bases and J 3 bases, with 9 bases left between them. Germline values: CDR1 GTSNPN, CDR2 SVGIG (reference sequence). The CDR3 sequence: CAWSADSYEQYF. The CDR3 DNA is TGTGCCTGGAGCGCGGACAGCTACGAGCAGTACTTC.

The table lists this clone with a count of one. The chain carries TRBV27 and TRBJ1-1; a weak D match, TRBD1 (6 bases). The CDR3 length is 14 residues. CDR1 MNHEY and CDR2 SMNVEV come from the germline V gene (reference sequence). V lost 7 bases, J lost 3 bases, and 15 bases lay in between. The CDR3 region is CASTSRTGYTEAFF. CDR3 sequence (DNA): TGTGCCAGCACCTCTCGAACAGGGTACACTGAAGCTTTCTTT.

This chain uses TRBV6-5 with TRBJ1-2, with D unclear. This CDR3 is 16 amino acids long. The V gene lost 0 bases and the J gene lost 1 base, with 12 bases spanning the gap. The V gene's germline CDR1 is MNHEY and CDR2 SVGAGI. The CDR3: CASSYSSGENNYGYTF. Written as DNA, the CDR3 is TGTGCCAGCAGTTACTCGAGCGGGGAGAATAACTATGGCTACACCTTC.

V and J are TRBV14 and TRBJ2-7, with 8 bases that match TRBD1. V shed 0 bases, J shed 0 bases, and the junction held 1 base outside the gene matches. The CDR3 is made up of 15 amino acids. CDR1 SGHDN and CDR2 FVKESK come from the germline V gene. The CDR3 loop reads CASSQEGTGSYEQYF. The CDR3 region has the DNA TGTGCCAGCAGCCAAGAGGGGACAGGCTCCTACGAGCAGTACTTC.

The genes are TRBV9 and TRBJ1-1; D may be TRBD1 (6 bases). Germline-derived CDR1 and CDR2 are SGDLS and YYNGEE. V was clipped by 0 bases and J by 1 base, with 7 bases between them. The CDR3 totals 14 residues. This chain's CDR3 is CASSVADRNTEAFF. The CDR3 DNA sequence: TGTGCCAGCAGCGTAGCGGACAGGAACACTGAAGCTTTCTTT. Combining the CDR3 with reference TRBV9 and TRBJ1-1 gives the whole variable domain DSGVTQTPKHLITATGQRVTLRCSPRSGDLSVYWYQQSLDQGLQFLIQYYNGEERAKGNILERFSAQQFPDLHSELNLSSLELGDSALYFCASSVADRNTEAFFGQGTRLTVV.

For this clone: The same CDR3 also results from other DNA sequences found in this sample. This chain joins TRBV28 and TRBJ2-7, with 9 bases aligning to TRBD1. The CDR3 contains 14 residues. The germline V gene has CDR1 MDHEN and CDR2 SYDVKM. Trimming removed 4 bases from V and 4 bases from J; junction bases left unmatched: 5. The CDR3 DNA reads TGTGCCAGCAGTTCGACAGGGGGTAGTTACGAGCAGTACTTC. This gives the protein CASSSTGGSYEQYF.

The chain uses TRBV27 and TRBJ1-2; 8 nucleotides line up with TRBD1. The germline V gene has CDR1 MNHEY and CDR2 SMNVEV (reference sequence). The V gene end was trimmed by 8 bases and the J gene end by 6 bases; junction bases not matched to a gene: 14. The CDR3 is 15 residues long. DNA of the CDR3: TGTGCCAGCGGATTCCTAGGACAGGGCGGTCATGGCTACACCTTC. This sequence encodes CASGFLGQGGHGYTF.

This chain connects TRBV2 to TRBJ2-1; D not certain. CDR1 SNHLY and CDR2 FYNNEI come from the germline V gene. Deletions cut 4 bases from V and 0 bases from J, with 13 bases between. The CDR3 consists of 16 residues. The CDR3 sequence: CASSGTGVSSYNEQFF. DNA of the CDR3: TGTGCCAGCAGTGGGACGGGTGTGAGCTCCTACAATGAGCAGTTCTTC.

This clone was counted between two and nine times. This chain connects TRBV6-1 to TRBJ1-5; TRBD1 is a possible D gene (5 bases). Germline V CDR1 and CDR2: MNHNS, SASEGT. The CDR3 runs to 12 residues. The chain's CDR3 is CAESRDNQPQHF. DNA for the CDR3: TGTGCAGAATCCAGGGACAATCAGCCCCAGCATTTT.

CDR3 DNA: TGTGCCAGCAGCTTGGATGGCTCCTGGGGGGCGTTCTTC. This gives the protein CASSLDGSWGAFF. This chain uses TRBV5-4 with TRBJ2-1; D is possibly TRBD1 or TRBD2 (6 bases each). The V gene's germline CDR1 is SGHNT and CDR2 YYREEE (reference sequence). This CDR3 spans 13 amino acids. V lost 0 bases, J lost 15 bases, and 16 bases lay in between.

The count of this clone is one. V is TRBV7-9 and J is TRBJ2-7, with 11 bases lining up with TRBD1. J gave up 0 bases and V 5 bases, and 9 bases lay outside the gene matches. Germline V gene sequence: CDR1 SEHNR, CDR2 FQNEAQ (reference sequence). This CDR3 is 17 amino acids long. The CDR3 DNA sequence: TGTGCCAGCAGCGAGAGGACAGGGGGCGTTTTCTCCTACGAGCAGTACTTC. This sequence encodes CASSERTGGVFSYEQYF.